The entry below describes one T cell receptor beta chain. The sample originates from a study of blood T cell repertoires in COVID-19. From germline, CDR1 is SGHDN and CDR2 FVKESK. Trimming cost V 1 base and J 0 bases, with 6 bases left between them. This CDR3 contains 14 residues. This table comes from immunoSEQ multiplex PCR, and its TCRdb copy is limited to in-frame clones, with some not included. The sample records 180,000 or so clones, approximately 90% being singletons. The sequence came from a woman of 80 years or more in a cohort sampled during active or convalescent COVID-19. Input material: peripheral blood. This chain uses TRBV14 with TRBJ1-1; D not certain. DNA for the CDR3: TGTGCCAGCAGCCAAGCATCCCTGAACACTGAAGCTTTCTTT. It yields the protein CASSQASLNTEAFF. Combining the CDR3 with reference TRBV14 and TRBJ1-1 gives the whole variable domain EAGVTQFPSHSVIEKGQTVTLRCDPISGHDNLYWYRRVMGKEIKFLLHFVKESKQDESGMPNNRFLAERTGGTYSTLKVQPAELEDSGVYFCASSQASLNTEAFFGQGTRLTVV.